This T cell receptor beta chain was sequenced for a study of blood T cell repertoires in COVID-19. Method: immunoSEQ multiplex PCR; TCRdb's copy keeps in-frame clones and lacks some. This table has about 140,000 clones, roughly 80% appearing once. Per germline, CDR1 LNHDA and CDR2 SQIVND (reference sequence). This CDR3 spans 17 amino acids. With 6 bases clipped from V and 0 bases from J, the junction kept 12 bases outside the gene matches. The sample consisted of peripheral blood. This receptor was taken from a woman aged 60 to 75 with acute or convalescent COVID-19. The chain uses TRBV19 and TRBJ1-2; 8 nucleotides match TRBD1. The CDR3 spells CASSPDRGFVANYGYTF. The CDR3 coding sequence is TGTGCCAGTAGCCCCGACAGGGGCTTTGTTGCTAACTATGGCTACACCTTC.